This T cell receptor (beta chain) stems from a study of blood T cell repertoires in COVID-19. At the level of the study: COVID-19 samples from acute and convalescent phases originated in the United States, Italy and Spain.

The V and J ends lost 6 bases and 2 bases respectively, with 14 bases between them. The CDR3 consists of 14 residues. Germline V lookup: CDR1 MNHEY, CDR2 SMNVEV (reference sequence). The table came from immunoSEQ multiplex PCR; TCRdb's copy has only in-frame clones and leaves some out. Altogether about 260,000 clones are present, around 84% being singletons, with the ten largest covering under 5%. This clone was found once. The source of this sequence is a man aged 55 to 69 with acute or convalescent COVID-19. The chain is built from TRBV27 and TRBJ2-7; possible D gene TRBD2, 5 bases. The sequencing sample was made of peripheral blood. For the CDR3, the DNA is TGTGCCAGCAGCCGCGGGTTGTTCGCCTACGAGCAGTACTTC. This sequence encodes CASSRGLFAYEQYF.